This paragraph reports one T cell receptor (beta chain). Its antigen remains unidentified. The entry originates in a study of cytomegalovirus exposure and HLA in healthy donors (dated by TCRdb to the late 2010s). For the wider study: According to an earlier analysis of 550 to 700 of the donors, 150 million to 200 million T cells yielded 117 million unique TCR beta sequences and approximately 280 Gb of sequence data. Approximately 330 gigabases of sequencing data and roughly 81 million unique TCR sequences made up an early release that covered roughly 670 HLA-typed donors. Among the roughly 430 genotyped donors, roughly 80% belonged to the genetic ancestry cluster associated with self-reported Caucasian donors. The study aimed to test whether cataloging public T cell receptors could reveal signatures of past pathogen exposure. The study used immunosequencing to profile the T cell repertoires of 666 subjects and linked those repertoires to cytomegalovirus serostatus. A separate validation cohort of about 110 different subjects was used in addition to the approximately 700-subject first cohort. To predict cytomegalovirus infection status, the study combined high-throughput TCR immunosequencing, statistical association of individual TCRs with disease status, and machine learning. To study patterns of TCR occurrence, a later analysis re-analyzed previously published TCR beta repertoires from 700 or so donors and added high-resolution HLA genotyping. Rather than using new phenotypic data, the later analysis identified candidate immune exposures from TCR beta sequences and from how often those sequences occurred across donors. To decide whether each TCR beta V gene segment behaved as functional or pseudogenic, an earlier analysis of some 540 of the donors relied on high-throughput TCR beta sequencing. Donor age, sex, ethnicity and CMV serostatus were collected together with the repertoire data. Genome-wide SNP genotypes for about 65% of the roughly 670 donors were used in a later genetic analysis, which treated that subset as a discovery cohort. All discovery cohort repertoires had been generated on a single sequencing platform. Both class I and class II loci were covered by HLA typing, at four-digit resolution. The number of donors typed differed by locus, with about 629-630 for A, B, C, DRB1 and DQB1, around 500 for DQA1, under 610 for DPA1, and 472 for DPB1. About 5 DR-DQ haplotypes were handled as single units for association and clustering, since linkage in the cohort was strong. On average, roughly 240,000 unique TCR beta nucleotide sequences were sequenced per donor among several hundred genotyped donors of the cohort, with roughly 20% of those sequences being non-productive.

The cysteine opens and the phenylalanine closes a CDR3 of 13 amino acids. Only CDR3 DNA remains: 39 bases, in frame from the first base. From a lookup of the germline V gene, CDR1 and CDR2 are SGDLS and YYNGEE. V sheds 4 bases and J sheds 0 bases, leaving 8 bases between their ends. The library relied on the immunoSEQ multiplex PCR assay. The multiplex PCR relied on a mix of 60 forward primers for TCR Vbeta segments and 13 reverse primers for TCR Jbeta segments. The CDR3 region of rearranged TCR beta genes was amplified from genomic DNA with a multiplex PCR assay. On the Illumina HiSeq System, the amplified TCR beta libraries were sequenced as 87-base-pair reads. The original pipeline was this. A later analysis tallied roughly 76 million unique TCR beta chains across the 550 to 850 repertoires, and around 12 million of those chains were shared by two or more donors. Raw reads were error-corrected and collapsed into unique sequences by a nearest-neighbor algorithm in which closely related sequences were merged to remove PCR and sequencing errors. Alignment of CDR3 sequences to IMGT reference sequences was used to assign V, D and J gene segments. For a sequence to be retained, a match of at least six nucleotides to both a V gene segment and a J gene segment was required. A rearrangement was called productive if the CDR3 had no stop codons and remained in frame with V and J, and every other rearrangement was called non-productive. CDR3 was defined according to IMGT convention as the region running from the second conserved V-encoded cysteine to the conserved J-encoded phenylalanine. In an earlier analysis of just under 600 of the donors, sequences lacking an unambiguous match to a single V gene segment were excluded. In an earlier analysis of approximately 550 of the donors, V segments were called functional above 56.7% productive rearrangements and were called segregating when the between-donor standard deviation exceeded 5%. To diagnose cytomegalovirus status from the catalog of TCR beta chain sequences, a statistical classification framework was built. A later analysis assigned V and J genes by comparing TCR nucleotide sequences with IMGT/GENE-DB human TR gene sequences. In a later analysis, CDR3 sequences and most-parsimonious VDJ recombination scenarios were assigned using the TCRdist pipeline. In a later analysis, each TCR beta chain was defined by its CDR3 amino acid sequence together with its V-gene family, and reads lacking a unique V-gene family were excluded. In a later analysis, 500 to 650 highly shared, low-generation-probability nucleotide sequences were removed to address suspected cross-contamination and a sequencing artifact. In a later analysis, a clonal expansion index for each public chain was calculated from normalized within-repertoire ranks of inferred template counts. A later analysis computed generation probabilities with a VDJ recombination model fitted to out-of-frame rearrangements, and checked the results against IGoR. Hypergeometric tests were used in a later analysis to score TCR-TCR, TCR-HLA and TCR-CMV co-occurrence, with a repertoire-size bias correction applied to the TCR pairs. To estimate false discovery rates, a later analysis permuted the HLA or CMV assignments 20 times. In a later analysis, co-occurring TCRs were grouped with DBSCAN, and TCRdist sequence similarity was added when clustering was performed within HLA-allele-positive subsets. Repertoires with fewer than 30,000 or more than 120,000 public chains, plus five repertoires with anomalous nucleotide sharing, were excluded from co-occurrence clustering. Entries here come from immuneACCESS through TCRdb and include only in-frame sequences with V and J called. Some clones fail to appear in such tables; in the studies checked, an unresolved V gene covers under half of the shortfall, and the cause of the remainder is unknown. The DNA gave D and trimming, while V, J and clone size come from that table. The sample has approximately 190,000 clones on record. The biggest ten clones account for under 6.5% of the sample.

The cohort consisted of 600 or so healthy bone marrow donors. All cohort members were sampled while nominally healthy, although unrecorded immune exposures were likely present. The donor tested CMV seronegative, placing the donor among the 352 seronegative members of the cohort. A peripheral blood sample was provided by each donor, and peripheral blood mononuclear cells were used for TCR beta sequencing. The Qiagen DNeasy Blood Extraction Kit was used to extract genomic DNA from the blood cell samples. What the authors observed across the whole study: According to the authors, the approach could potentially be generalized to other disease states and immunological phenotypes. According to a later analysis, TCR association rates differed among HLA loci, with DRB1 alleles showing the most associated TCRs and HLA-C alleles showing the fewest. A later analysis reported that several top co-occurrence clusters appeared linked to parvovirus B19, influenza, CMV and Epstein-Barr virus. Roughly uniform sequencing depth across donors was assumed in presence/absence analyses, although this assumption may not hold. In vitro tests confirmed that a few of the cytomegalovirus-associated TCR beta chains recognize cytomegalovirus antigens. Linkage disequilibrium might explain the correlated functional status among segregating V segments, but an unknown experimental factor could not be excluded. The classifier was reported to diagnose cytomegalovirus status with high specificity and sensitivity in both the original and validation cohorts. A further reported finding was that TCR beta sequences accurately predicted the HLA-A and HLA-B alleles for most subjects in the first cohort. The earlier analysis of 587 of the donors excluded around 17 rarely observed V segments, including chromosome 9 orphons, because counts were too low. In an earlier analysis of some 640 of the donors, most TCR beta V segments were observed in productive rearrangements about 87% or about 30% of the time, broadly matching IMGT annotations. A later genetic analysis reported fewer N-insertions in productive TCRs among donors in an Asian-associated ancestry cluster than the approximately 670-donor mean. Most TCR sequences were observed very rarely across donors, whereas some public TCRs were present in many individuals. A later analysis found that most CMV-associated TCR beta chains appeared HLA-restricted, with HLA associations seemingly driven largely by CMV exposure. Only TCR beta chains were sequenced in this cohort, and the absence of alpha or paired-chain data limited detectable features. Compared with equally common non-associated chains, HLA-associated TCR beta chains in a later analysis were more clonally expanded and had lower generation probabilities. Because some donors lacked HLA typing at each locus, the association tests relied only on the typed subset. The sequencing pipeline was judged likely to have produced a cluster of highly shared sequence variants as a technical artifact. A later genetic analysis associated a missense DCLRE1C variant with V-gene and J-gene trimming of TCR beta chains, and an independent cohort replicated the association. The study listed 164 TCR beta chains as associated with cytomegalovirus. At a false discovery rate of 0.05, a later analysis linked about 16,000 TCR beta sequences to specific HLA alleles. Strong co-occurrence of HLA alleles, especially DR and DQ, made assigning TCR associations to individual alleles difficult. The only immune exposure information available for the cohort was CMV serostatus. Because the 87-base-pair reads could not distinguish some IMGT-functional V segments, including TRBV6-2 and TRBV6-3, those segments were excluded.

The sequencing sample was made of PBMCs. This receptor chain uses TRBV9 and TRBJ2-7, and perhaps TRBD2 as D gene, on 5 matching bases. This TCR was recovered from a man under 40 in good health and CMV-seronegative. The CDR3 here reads CASSSGDSYEQYF. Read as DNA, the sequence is TGTGCCAGCAGCTCCGGGGACTCCTACGAGCAGTACTTC. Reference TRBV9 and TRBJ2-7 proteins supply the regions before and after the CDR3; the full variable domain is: DSGVTQTPKHLITATGQRVTLRCSPRSGDLSVYWYQQSLDQGLQFLIQYYNGEERAKGNILERFSAQQFPDLHSELNLSSLELGDSALYFCASSSGDSYEQYFGPGTRLTVT.